The rows below give T cell receptor beta chains drawn from one sample of a study of PD-1 blockade in mismatch repair-deficient tumors. Sequenced by immunoSEQ multiplex PCR; TCRdb stores in-frame clones only, minus some. The sample holds around 68,000 clones, about 78% seen once. Specimen: peripheral blood, collected 2 weeks after starting pembrolizumab. The source is an adult with mismatch repair-deficient cancer. The CDR3 runs from the conserved cysteine through the conserved F or W. Fields, in order: V gene, CDR3 protein.

v_gene: TRBV29-1
CDR3aa: CSVVADRDTQYF

v_gene: TRBV7-2
CDR3aa: CASSRQGELQETQYF

v_gene: TRBV19
CDR3aa: CASSISGQDEQYF

v_gene: TRBV30
CDR3aa: CAWSVMAGKSSYNEQFF

v_gene: TRBV6-6
CDR3aa: CASRDYDPAANEQYF

v_gene: TRBV4-1
CDR3aa: CASSPEYGQSNQPQHF

v_gene: TRBV6-1
CDR3aa: CASRSGPNTGELFF

v_gene: TRBV18
CDR3aa: CASSPGLLMNTEAFF

v_gene: TRBV30
CDR3aa: CAWSMGVIGQGYTEAFF

v_gene: TRBV5-1
CDR3aa: CASELGTSGSGEQFF

v_gene: TRBV14
CDR3aa: CASSQGSASGADTQYF

v_gene: TRBV5-1
CDR3aa: CASSLFGTSGDNEQFF

v_gene: TRBV7-6
CDR3aa: CASSEWGLLNEQFF

v_gene: TRBV30
CDR3aa: CASTGGTEAFF

v_gene: TRBV6-1
CDR3aa: CASSEGGQGSNAFF

v_gene: TRBV20-1
CDR3aa: CSALSGEAQYF

v_gene: TRBV7-2
CDR3aa: CASSLGYGVSNEQYF

v_gene: TRBV10-3
CDR3aa: CATGLGREATDTQYF

v_gene: TRBV4-3
CDR3aa: CASSQVGTSGISYNEQFF

v_gene: TRBV9
CDR3aa: CASSVGPGSSYEQYF

v_gene: TRBV9
CDR3aa: CASSVVAGANTGELFF

v_gene: TRBV4-3
CDR3aa: CASSQVGGSNTGELFF

v_gene: TRBV15
CDR3aa: CATSTGGPFETQYF

v_gene: TRBV4-2
CDR3aa: CASSQGSGEQYF

v_gene: TRBV4-3
CDR3aa: CASSQDGRGLDTQYF

v_gene: TRBV19
CDR3aa: CASSPLSSYNEQFF

v_gene: TRBV11-2
CDR3aa: CASSLLPGQITDTQYF

v_gene: TRBV7-6
CDR3aa: CASSLDGGAAYEQYF

v_gene: TRBV5-1
CDR3aa: CASSPRAASNTEAFF

v_gene: TRBV9
CDR3aa: CASSGKTRGYTF

v_gene: TRBV4-1
CDR3aa: CASSQAYPTAGQVGYTF

v_gene: TRBV19
CDR3aa: CASSPWTADTQYF

v_gene: TRBV6-5
CDR3aa: CASSYSGRGLDEQYF

v_gene: TRBV28
CDR3aa: CASLTTGFYGYTF

v_gene: TRBV2
CDR3aa: CASTTGLEGYNEQFF

v_gene: TRBV7-9
CDR3aa: CASSLAVENTEAFF

v_gene: TRBV27
CDR3aa: CASSATGGIDEQYF

v_gene: TRBV6-5
CDR3aa: CASSARGTRSYEQYF

v_gene: TRBV29-1
CDR3aa: CSVSTGPTDTQYF

v_gene: TRBV2
CDR3aa: CASSPHDPNYGYTF

v_gene: TRBV6-6
CDR3aa: CASSPSLEQFF

v_gene: TRBV7-6
CDR3aa: CASSRGHEQFF

v_gene: TRBV7-8
CDR3aa: CASSFLGSNQPQHF

v_gene: TRBV30
CDR3aa: CAWNRQNHEQYF

v_gene: TRBV13
CDR3aa: CASSIKEQGPGEQYF

v_gene: TRBV7-9
CDR3aa: CASSREGYEQYF

v_gene: TRBV7-7
CDR3aa: CASSLGTSGNYEQYF

v_gene: TRBV29-1
CDR3aa: CSVSVSGNEKLFF

v_gene: TRBV9
CDR3aa: CASSPPGGTGVETQYF